This record looks at one T cell receptor (beta chain) sequence and its context. Its specificity is not known. The data were taken from a study of CD8 T cells in Susac syndrome. Whole-study findings and limits: An acknowledgment was made by the study that its TCR sequencing and HLA analysis involved relatively few individuals.

The RNA, about 0.5 to 1 ug, was put through reverse transcription using random hexamers. An immunoSEQ multiplex PCR amplified TCR beta CDR3 over 54 Vbeta and 13 Jbeta. TCRdb re-called the immunoSEQ multiplex PCR reads with MiXCR, one entry per CDR3 protein. This sample has roughly 67,000 distinct CDR3 sequences; roughly 95% occur once, and the top ten carry 0.3% to 0.45%. This CDR3 has 13 residues. The V gene's germline CDR1 is MGHRA and CDR2 YSYEKL. Trimming pared 4 bases from V and 2 bases from J, leaving 9 bases between. Sequenced sample: CD8+ T cells from PBMCs. The receptor's source is a human donor with multiple sclerosis. This chain connects TRBV4-1 to TRBJ2-7, with D perhaps matching TRBD1 (5 bases). The CDR3 here is CASSLQETYEQYF. In nucleotides, the CDR3 is TGCGCCAGCAGCCTACAGGAGACCTACGAGCAGTACTTC.